A single T cell receptor beta chain is shown here with its context. What it binds is not known. The PCR contained 60 Vbeta and 13 Jbeta primers. Clones were read by immunoSEQ multiplex PCR, and TCRdb kept only the in-frame ones, dropping some. The sample carries roughly 180,000 clones, approximately 80% recorded once. The sample comes from a study of cytomegalovirus exposure and HLA in healthy donors. Overall study results and limits: Prior analysis indicated that the majority of TCR beta V segments exhibited productivity approximately 87% or approximately 30% of the time. Cytomegalovirus status, reportedly, was diagnosed with high specificity and sensitivity by the classifier.

Germline CDR1 reads GTSNPN; CDR2 reads SVGIG (reference sequence). The CDR3 contains 13 residues. V lost 2 bases and J 4 bases, leaving 11 bases between the germline ends. The sequencing sample was made of PBMCs. The clonotype originates from a girl aged 5-17 years in good health and CMV-seropositive. The J gene is TRBJ1-1, the V gene TRBV30; unclear D gene. CDR3 coding DNA: TGTGCCTGGAGTACCCGAAGAGGCACTGAAGCTTTCTTT. As protein: CAWSTRRGTEAFF.